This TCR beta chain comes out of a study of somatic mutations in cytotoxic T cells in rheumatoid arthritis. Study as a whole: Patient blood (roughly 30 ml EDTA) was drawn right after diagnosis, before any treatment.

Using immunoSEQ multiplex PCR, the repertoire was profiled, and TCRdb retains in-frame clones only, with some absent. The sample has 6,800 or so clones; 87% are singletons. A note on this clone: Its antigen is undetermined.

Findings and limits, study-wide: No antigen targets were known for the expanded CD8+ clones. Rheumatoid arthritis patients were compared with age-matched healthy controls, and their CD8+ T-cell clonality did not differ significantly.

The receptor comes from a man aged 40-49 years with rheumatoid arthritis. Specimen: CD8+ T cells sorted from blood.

Here the CDR3 DNA reads TGCAGCGTTGAAGTCACGAGGACAACCGGGGAGCTGTTTTTT. Amino acid sequence: CSVEVTRTTGELFF. The V gene is TRBV29-1, the J gene TRBJ2-2, with TRBD1 as a possible D gene (5 bases). V lost 1 base and J 5 bases, leaving 11 bases between the germline ends. The CDR3 is 14 residues long. Per the germline V gene, CDR1 is SQVTM and CDR2 is ANQGSEA.